A single sample gave rise to the 30 T cell receptor beta chains below, sequenced in a study of cytomegalovirus exposure and HLA in healthy donors. PCR employed 60 Vbeta and 13 Jbeta primers. The assay was immunoSEQ multiplex PCR, and TCRdb's table has in-frame clones only and misses some. This table holds roughly 200,000 clones, roughly 77% found once. Sequenced sample: PBMCs. These receptors all come from a man aged 40-49 years in good health and CMV-seropositive.

This chain uses TRBV7-8 with TRBJ2-5; 15 nucleotides match TRBD2. The CDR3 consists of 18 residues. Germline loops: CDR1 SGHVS, CDR2 FQNEAQ. V trimming: 3 bases; J trimming: 5 bases; junction bases outside the gene matches: 10. CDR3 amino acids: CASSFPTWTSGRVETQYF. Written as DNA, the CDR3 is TGTGCCAGCAGCTTCCCCACTTGGACTAGCGGGAGGGTGGAGACCCAGTACTTC.

Only one count was recorded for this clone. This sequence joins TRBV4-3 and TRBJ1-5, with D unclear. Trimming removed 0 bases from V and 3 bases from J, with 6 bases in between. CDR1 is LGHNA, CDR2 YSLEER, per germline. This CDR3 contains 14 residues. CDR3: CASSQDRFNQPQHF. CDR3 sequence (DNA): TGCGCCAGCAGCCAAGACAGATTCAATCAGCCCCAGCATTTT.

The genes are TRBV5-1 and TRBJ2-2, with 8 bases lining up with TRBD2. The CDR3 spans 19 residues. CDR1 is SGHRS, CDR2 YFSETQ, per germline. J was trimmed by 6 bases and V by 3 bases; bases with no gene match: 19. The CDR3 nucleotides are TGCGCCAGCAGCTCCCCCATAAGGAGTCAGCGGGAGCAGGCCGGGGAGCTGTTTTTT. Its protein is CASSSPIRSQREQAGELFF.

This chain links TRBV11-2 with TRBJ2-3, with 9 bases that match TRBD2. V lost 4 bases, J lost 0 bases, and 14 bases stayed unmatched. The CDR3 sequence is 19 residues long. Germline values: CDR1 SGHAT, CDR2 FQNNGV. CDR3 in DNA: TGTGCCAGCAGCTCACGTCAGAAACGTAGCGGGGGTAGCACAGATACGCAGTATTTT. This gives the protein CASSSRQKRSGGSTDTQYF.

The gene calls are TRBV28 and TRBJ2-1; 14 bases are shared with TRBD2. V lost 3 bases, J lost 12 bases, and 10 bases stayed unmatched. This CDR3 contains 16 residues. Germline assignment: CDR1 MDHEN and CDR2 SYDVKM. The DNA of the CDR3 is TGTGCCAGCAGTTTCCGGGGACTAGCGGGAGTTCCCCGGCAGTTCTTC. Residues: CASSFRGLAGVPRQFF.

Remarks on this clone: Other DNA sequences in the same sample also yield this CDR3. The rearrangement uses TRBV5-1 and TRBJ2-3; D might be TRBD2 (5 bases). This CDR3 is built from 14 residues. Germline V gene lookup returns CDR1 SGHRS and CDR2 YFSETQ. V shed 2 bases and J shed 0 bases, with 7 bases lying between them. CDR3 bases: TGCGCCAGCAGCTTTGGGGAGAGCACAGATACGCAGTATTTT. It specifies CASSFGESTDTQYF.

This chain links TRBV27 with TRBJ2-3, with TRBD2 as a possible D gene (6 bases). CDR1 is MNHEY, CDR2 SMNVEV, per germline (reference sequence). V lost 5 bases to trimming and J lost 1 base, with 16 bases between them. The CDR3 is 16 residues long. CDR3 sequence: CASSPTRARGTDTQYF. CDR3 nucleotides: TGTGCCAGCAGTCCGACTAGGGCGCGGGGCACAGATACGCAGTATTTT.

The V and J genes are TRBV9 and TRBJ2-7; TRBD2 agrees at 11 bases. J gave up 2 bases and V 4 bases, and 8 bases lay outside the gene matches. The CDR3 is 16 amino acids. Looked up from germline, CDR1 is SGDLS and CDR2 is YYNGEE. Written as DNA, the CDR3 is TGTGCCAGCAGCTCTAGCGGGACTAGCGGTCCCTACGAGCAGTACTTC. Its protein is CASSSSGTSGPYEQYF.

The chain uses TRBV5-1 and TRBJ2-6, with D maybe TRBD2 (6 bases). Deletions cut 4 bases from V and 0 bases from J, with 8 bases between. CDR1 and CDR2 (germline): SGHRS, YFSETQ. The CDR3 contains 15 residues. The DNA of the CDR3 is TGCGCCAGCAGCGGGGGGAGCTCTGGGGCCAACGTCCTGACTTTC. Translated, it gives CASSGGSSGANVLTF.

The V gene is TRBV6-4, the J gene TRBJ2-1, with 8 bases lining up with TRBD2. The germline V gene has CDR1 MRHNA and CDR2 SNTAGT. This CDR3 is 14 amino acids long. After removal of 4 bases from V and 9 bases from J, the junction contained 8 bases not matched to a gene. CDR3 region: CASSVTSGEIEQFF. In DNA form, the CDR3 reads TGTGCCAGCAGTGTTACTAGCGGAGAAATTGAGCAGTTCTTC.

The rearrangement links TRBV25-1 to TRBJ1-5; D is undetermined. Germline CDR1 is MGHDK and CDR2 is SYGVNS. The CDR3 consists of 12 residues. V lost 6 bases, J lost 6 bases, and 9 bases lay in between. The CDR3 nucleotides read TGTGCCAGCAGAGCGGGGAGTCAGCCCCAGCATTTT. This gives the protein CASRAGSQPQHF.

The chain links TRBV7-8 to TRBJ2-3, with D possibly being TRBD1 (6 bases). The CDR3 has 18 residues. Per the germline V gene, CDR1 is SGHVS and CDR2 is FQNEAQ. V was shortened by 4 bases and J by 2 bases, with 22 bases between the two germline ends. CDR3 nucleotides: TGTGCCAGCAGCTCCCTTAAAACAGGGACCTACACCACAGATACGCAGTATTTT. Protein sequence: CASSSLKTGTYTTDTQYF.

The chain joins TRBV27 to TRBJ2-5; 8 positions match TRBD1. After removal of 5 bases from V and 4 bases from J, the junction contained 6 bases not matched to a gene. The V gene's germline CDR1 is MNHEY and CDR2 SMNVEV (reference sequence). The CDR3 contains 14 residues. The CDR3 reads CASSPRTGLETQYF. CDR3 DNA sequence: TGTGCCAGCAGTCCCCGGACAGGGCTAGAGACCCAGTACTTC.

The chain recombines TRBV11-2 with TRBJ2-3; 9 bases fit TRBD2. Germline trimming cut 4 bases from V and 14 bases from J; bases unmatched to any gene: 16. Germline CDR1 and CDR2: SGHAT and FQNNGV. This CDR3 is built from 15 residues. The CDR3 sequence: CASSSGRISGGPRYF. CDR3 DNA sequence: TGTGCCAGCAGCTCCGGGCGGATTAGCGGGGGCCCTAGGTATTTT.

The chain joins TRBV6-1 to TRBJ1-4; TRBD1 aligns across 10 bases. The CDR3 has 15 amino acids. Looked up from germline, CDR1 is MNHNS and CDR2 is SASEGT. V dropped 4 bases and J dropped 2; count of bases not matched to a gene: 1. CDR3 sequence: CASSVTGGTNEKLFF. CDR3 in DNA: TGTGCCAGCAGTGTGACAGGGGGCACTAATGAAAAACTGTTTTTT.

The chain recombines TRBV6-5 with TRBJ1-4; no clear D. The V gene lost 4 bases and the J gene lost 2 bases, with 8 bases spanning the gap. CDR3 length equals 14 residues. The germline V gene encodes CDR1 MNHEY and CDR2 SVGAGI. The CDR3 coding sequence is TGTGCCAGCAGTTGGTACAGTACTAATGAAAAACTGTTTTTT. It translates to CASSWYSTNEKLFF.

This clone was counted between two and nine times. The chain joins TRBV6-6 to TRBJ1-4; 7 bases map to TRBD1. This CDR3 has 13 residues. The V gene end was trimmed by 11 bases and the J gene end by 4 bases; junction bases not matched to a gene: 7. Per the germline V gene, CDR1 is MNHNY and CDR2 is SVGAGI (reference sequence). The CDR3 DNA reads TGTGCCTCGGGGACAGCGCTTAATGAAAAACTGTTTTTT. Protein: CASGTALNEKLFF.

The gene calls are TRBV2 and TRBJ2-1; 8 bases are a match to TRBD2. This CDR3 region has 14 residues. Germline-derived CDR1 and CDR2 are SNHLY and FYNNEI. V trimming: 8 bases; J trimming: 2 bases; junction bases outside the gene matches: 5. The CDR3 DNA reads as TGTGCCAGCGTGATAGCGGGGCCCTACAATGAGCAGTTCTTC. It translates to CASVIAGPYNEQFF.

This clone was observed a few times. CDR3 DNA: TGTGCCAGCAGTGTTAGCCAGGCGGGCACTGAAGCTTTCTTT. This codes for CASSVSQAGTEAFF. The chain joins TRBV2 to TRBJ1-1; D is unclear. With 4 bases removed from V and 4 bases from J, the gap between germline ends came to 13 bases. This CDR3 comprises 14 residues. The germline V gene has CDR1 SNHLY and CDR2 FYNNEI.

This chain uses TRBV5-8 with TRBJ1-5; D is unclear. The CDR3 covers 15 residues. The V and J ends lost 4 bases and 5 bases respectively, with 16 bases between them. Germline values: CDR1 SGHTS, CDR2 YDEGEE. CDR3 nucleotide sequence: TGTGCCAGCAGCCGAAAGGGAGGGTTCGATCAGCCCCAGCATTTT. Residues: CASSRKGGFDQPQHF.

CDR3 in amino acids: CASSLAPPGVGYNEQFF. CDR3 coding DNA: TGCGCCAGCAGCTTGGCCCCCCCGGGAGTGGGCTACAATGAGCAGTTCTTC. This sequence joins TRBV5-1 and TRBJ2-1; the D gene is possibly TRBD2 (6 bases). The V end lost 0 bases, the J end lost 3 bases, and 16 bases lay between the germline ends. Germline-derived CDR1 and CDR2 are SGHRS and YFSETQ. CDR3 size: 17 residues.

The chain has TRBV10-2 and TRBJ2-7; TRBD1 matches at 9 bases. V was clipped by 4 bases and J by 5 bases; unmatched bases: 3. The CDR3 has 13 residues. Germline CDR1 reads WSHSY; CDR2 reads SAAADI. DNA of the CDR3: TGCGCCAGCAGTGGGACAGGGGACCACGAGCAGTACTTC. Amino acids: CASSGTGDHEQYF.

The chain couples TRBV7-9 to TRBJ2-1; 7 bases line up with TRBD2. CDR1 and CDR2 from the germline V gene are SEHNR and FQNEAQ (reference sequence). This CDR3 is built from 15 residues. The trim removed 6 bases at V and 0 bases at J, leaving 5 bases unmatched. The CDR3 here is CASRNRDYSYNEQFF. CDR3 bases: TGTGCCAGCAGAAACCGGGACTACTCCTACAATGAGCAGTTCTTC.

V is TRBV29-1 and J is TRBJ2-7, with 10 bases that match TRBD2. The length of the CDR3 is 13 residues. Trimming at V came to 4 bases and at J to 2 bases, leaving 2 bases not matched to a gene. Germline CDR1 and CDR2: SQVTM and ANQGSEA. The CDR3 region has the DNA TGCAGCGTTGTACTAGCGGGACCCTACGAGCAGTACTTC. Its protein product is CSVVLAGPYEQYF.

This sequence joins TRBV6-5 and TRBJ1-5; TRBD1 might be the D (6 bases). V lost 6 bases to trimming and J lost 5 bases, with 11 bases between them. The CDR3 runs to 13 residues. In germline, CDR1 is MNHEY, CDR2 SVGAGI. The CDR3 loop is CASSRTGYQPQHF. DNA for the CDR3: TGTGCCAGCAGCCGAACAGGGTATCAGCCCCAGCATTTT.

The rearrangement uses TRBV7-2 and TRBJ2-2; 9 nucleotides agree with TRBD2. This CDR3 region has 16 residues. The junction had 7 bases not matched to a gene; V was cut back by 7 bases and J by 1 base. Germline assignment: CDR1 SGHTA and CDR2 FQGNSA. Written as DNA, the CDR3 is TGTGCCAGCACCAAAGCTAGCGGGAAGAACACCGGGGAGCTGTTTTTT. It yields the protein CASTKASGKNTGELFF. Full variable domain (outside the CDR3, taken from reference TRBV7-2 and TRBJ2-2): GAGVSQSPSNKVTEKGKDVELRCDPISGHTALYWYRQSLGQGLEFLIYFQGNSAPDKSGLPSDRFSAERTGGSVSTLTIQRTQQEDSAVYLCASTKASGKNTGELFFGEGSRLTVL.

This clone was counted a single time. The junction departs from germline at one end; a sequencing error may be responsible. The J gene is TRBJ1-1, the V gene TRBV7-6; 9 nucleotides line up with TRBD1. Germline assignment: CDR1 SGHVS and CDR2 FNYEAQ. This CDR3 region has 14 residues. The CDR3 here is CASSPGQGGGEALF. The CDR3, as DNA: TGTGCCAGCAGCCCGGGACAGGGCGGTGGGGAAGCTCTCTTT.

V gene TRBV28 combines with J gene TRBJ1-4, with 7 bases fitting TRBD1. CDR1 and CDR2 from the germline V gene are MDHEN and SYDVKM. This CDR3 region has 13 residues. Trimming took 6 bases from V and 10 from J; bases not matched to a gene: 8. The CDR3 loop reads CASRGGLDGKLFF. CDR3 bases: TGTGCCAGCAGAGGGGGCCTGGATGGAAAACTGTTTTTT.

The rearrangement joins TRBV6-4 to TRBJ2-1; TRBD2 might be the D (6 bases). This CDR3 contains 15 residues. The germline CDR1 and CDR2 sequences are MRHNA and SNTAGT. The V end was cut by 3 bases, the J end by 7 bases, with 16 bases between. The CDR3 DNA reads as TGTGCCAGCAGTGATGGGGGGAGTGTGAAGAATGAGCAGTTCTTC. The encoded protein is CASSDGGSVKNEQFF.

The chain combines TRBV5-1 with TRBJ2-1, with 15 positions matching TRBD2. This CDR3 region has 19 residues. From germline, CDR1 is SGHRS and CDR2 YFSETQ. With V trimmed by 7 bases and J by 5 bases, 16 bases remained unmatched. The CDR3 region has the DNA TGCGCCAGCCAACCCGGGACTAGCGGGAGGTCCCTAGCCCACAATGAGCAGTTCTTC. It codes for CASQPGTSGRSLAHNEQFF.